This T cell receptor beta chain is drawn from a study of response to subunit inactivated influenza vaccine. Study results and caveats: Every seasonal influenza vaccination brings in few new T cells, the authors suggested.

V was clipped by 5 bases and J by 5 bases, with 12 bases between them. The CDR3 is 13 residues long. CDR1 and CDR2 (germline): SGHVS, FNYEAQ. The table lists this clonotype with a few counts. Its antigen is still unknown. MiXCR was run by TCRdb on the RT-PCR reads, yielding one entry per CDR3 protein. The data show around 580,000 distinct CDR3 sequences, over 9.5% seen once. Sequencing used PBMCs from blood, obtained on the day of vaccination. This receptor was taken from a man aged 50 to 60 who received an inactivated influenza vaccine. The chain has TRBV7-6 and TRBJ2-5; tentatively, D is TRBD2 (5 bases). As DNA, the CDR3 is TGTGCCAGCAGCATAATTAGCGCGGAGACCCAGTACTTC. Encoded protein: CASSIISAETQYF.